The source of this TCR beta chain is a study of CD8 T cells in ankylosing spondylitis. Study findings and constraints: A subset of motif variants has previously been described in the synovial fluid and blood of reactive arthritis. Reportedly, matched ankylosing spondylitis synovial fluid was significantly enriched for disease-linked clones. About 8 highly homologous variants made up a TCR beta motif, and this motif appeared characteristic of ankylosing spondylitis blood. CD8+ cells made up the disease-linked clones, which were relatively rare in peripheral blood.

The germline V gene encodes CDR1 SGHRS and CDR2 YFSETQ. V was trimmed by 2 bases and J by 2 bases, leaving 10 bases between them. The CDR3 has 14 residues. Concerning this clonotype: Antigen specificity is unknown.

From the 5' RACE reads, TCRdb called clonotypes with MiXCR, one entry per CDR3 protein. The data show about 340,000 distinct CDR3 sequences, with about 14% seen just once and approximately 1.1% held by the top ten. The origin of this receptor is a male donor with ankylosing spondylitis or in good health (not recorded which). The V and J genes are TRBV5-1 and TRBJ2-5, with D possibly being TRBD1 (5 bases). Sample: blood, either unsorted or a sorted T cell fraction (not recorded which). The CDR3 bases are TGCGCCAGCAGCTTAAGACAGCCACAAGAGACCCAGTACTTC. This gives the protein CASSLRQPQETQYF.